This is a list of T cell receptor beta chains from one sample in a study of T-cell reconstitution after alpha-beta-depleted transplantation in children. TCRdb called the PCR reads again in MiXCR, with one record for every CDR3 protein. The sample records hundreds of thousands of distinct CDR3 sequences, around 15% being singletons. Sequencing used PBMCs, mostly from graft donor cells, obtained 360 days after TCRalphabeta/CD19-depleted stem cell transplant. The source of these receptors is a boy under two years old who had a stem cell transplant for Wiskott-Aldrich syndrome, so the T cells may come from the graft donor. CDR3s include the opening cysteine and the closing phenylalanine or tryptophan. The D gene is left open where the match is weak. Expanded clones are given a class, and other clones once, few, many or no size at all.

D: NA
J: TRBJ2-7
size: few
V: TRBV20-1
DNA: TGCAGTGCTAGAGACGTCGGCTCCTACGAGCAGTACTTC
CDR3: CSARDVGSYEQYF

D: TRBD2
J: TRBJ2-1
size: few
V: TRBV6-5
DNA: TGTGCCAGCAGTTACTCGATTGGCGGGGGAGAGCAGTTCTTC
CDR3: CASSYSIGGGEQFF

D: TRBD1
J: TRBJ2-5
size: many
V: TRBV9
DNA: TGTGCCAGCAGCGCCCGACAGGGCAAAGAGACCCAGTACTTC
CDR3: CASSARQGKETQYF

D: NA
J: TRBJ1-1
size: NA
V: TRBV24-1
DNA: TGTGCCACCAAGGGACAATCGAACACTGAAGCTTTCTTT
CDR3: CATKGQSNTEAFF

D: NA
J: TRBJ2-7
size: few
V: TRBV12-3/TRBV12-4
DNA: TGTGCCAGCAGGCATGGCCCGGCTCGGAACGAGCAGTACTTC
CDR3: CASRHGPARNEQYF

D: NA
J: TRBJ2-7
size: few
V: TRBV13
DNA: TGTGCCAGCAGCCCAGGGGGGGCAGGGCAGTACTTC
CDR3: CASSPGGAGQYF

D: NA
J: TRBJ2-1
size: few
V: TRBV6-5
DNA: TGTGCCAGCAGTTACTCGCGGGTTAGCTCCTACAATGAGCAGTTCTTC
CDR3: CASSYSRVSSYNEQFF

D: TRBD1
J: TRBJ2-6
size: few
V: TRBV5-1
DNA: TGCGCCAGCAGCAGGACAGGGGGGGCCAACGTCCTGACTTTC
CDR3: CASSRTGGANVLTF

D: NA
J: TRBJ2-6
size: NA
V: TRBV6-5
DNA: TGTGCCAGCAGTTACACATCAGGGACAGGGGCCAACGTCCTGACTTTC
CDR3: CASSYTSGTGANVLTF

D: TRBD1
J: TRBJ2-2
size: few
V: TRBV10-3
DNA: TGTGCCATCAGCGCGGACAGGATGGTCACCGGGGAGCTGTTTTTT
CDR3: CAISADRMVTGELFF

D: NA
J: TRBJ2-5
size: NA
V: TRBV12-3/TRBV12-4
DNA: TGTGCCAGCAGTTTAGCGCTTTTGGGGTTGGAGACCCAGTACTTC
CDR3: CASSLALLGLETQYF

D: NA
J: TRBJ1-2
size: NA
V: TRBV15
DNA: TGTGCCACCAGTACAGACGGGGGCGGCGGCTACACCTTC
CDR3: CATSTDGGGGYTF

D: TRBD1
J: TRBJ2-6
size: NA
V: TRBV11-1
DNA: TGTGCCAGCACTCAATCCGGGACAGCCCACTCTGGGGCCAACGTCCTGACTTTC
CDR3: CASTQSGTAHSGANVLTF

D: TRBD2
J: TRBJ2-1
size: many
V: TRBV5-1
DNA: TGCGCCAGCAGCTTGGGAGCGGGAGACAATGAGCAGTTCTTC
CDR3: CASSLGAGDNEQFF

D: NA
J: TRBJ2-1
size: NA
V: TRBV3-1
DNA: TGTGCCAGCAGTCCCCCCGAGCTGACGGCGGGAAATTACAATGAGCAGTTCTTC
CDR3: CASSPPELTAGNYNEQFF

D: TRBD2
J: TRBJ2-1
size: many
V: TRBV29-1
DNA: TGCAGCGTTGGGGGCGGCGGGGGACTAGCCTACAATGAGCAGTTCTTC
CDR3: CSVGGGGGLAYNEQFF

D: TRBD2
J: TRBJ2-1
size: NA
V: TRBV2
DNA: TGTGCCAGCATTAGGCTAGCGGGGAGAAATGAGCAGTTCTTC
CDR3: CASIRLAGRNEQFF

D: NA
J: TRBJ1-4
size: NA
V: TRBV12-3/TRBV12-4
DNA: TGTGCCAGCAGTTTGTGGGACGGTGAAAAACTGTTTTTT
CDR3: CASSLWDGEKLFF

D: NA
J: TRBJ2-2
size: NA
V: TRBV6-6
DNA: TGTGCCAGCAGTTACCTACAGGGCTCTTACACCGGGGAGCTGTTTTTT
CDR3: CASSYLQGSYTGELFF

D: NA
J: TRBJ2-1
size: NA
V: TRBV7-2
DNA: TGTGCCAGCAGCTCAGGAAGAGGGGTTAGCTCCTACAATGAGCAGTTCTTC
CDR3: CASSSGRGVSSYNEQFF

D: NA
J: TRBJ2-5
size: NA
V: TRBV5-1
DNA: TGCGCCAGCAGCTCAGGGACATTTCATAGGGAGACCCAGTACTTC
CDR3: CASSSGTFHRETQYF

D: NA
J: TRBJ1-1
size: NA
V: TRBV5-4
DNA: TGTGCCAGCAGCCTTCCGGGGACTGAAGCTTTCTTT
CDR3: CASSLPGTEAFF

D: NA
J: TRBJ2-1
size: few
V: TRBV5-1
DNA: TGCGCCAGCAGCTTGCAGGGCCTGGGGTACAATGAGCAGTTCTTC
CDR3: CASSLQGLGYNEQFF

D: TRBD2
J: TRBJ2-5
size: NA
V: TRBV2
DNA: TGTGCCAGCAGTGCGCTAGCGGGAGAGCAAGAGACCCAGTACTTC
CDR3: CASSALAGEQETQYF

D: NA
J: TRBJ2-5
size: NA
V: TRBV5-6
DNA: TGTGCCAGCAGCTTGCTGGGGGGAAAGACCCAGTACTTC
CDR3: CASSLLGGKTQYF